These 24 T cell receptor beta chains were all obtained from the same sample, sequenced in a study of blood T cell repertoires in COVID-19. Sequencing was performed with immunoSEQ multiplex PCR; in TCRdb, only in-frame clones are kept and a portion is missing. The profile covers 45,000 to 65,000 clones, with about four fifths appearing a single time and 6.5% to 8.5% taken by the ten largest. The sequenced sample was peripheral blood. The source of these receptors is a man in his 70s with active COVID-19.

The chain couples TRBV6-5 to TRBJ2-2; 9 nucleotides line up with TRBD1. This CDR3 is built from 13 residues. Per germline, CDR1 MNHEY and CDR2 SVGAGI. V dropped 10 bases and J dropped 3; count of bases not matched to a gene: 3. As DNA, the CDR3 is TGTGCCACCAGGACAGGGGACACCGGGGAGCTGTTTTTT. It codes for CATRTGDTGELFF.

This sequence joins TRBV20-1 and TRBJ2-7; D uncertain. The CDR3 covers 10 residues. CDR1 and CDR2 from the germline V gene are DFQATT and SNEGSKA (reference sequence). Trimming shortened V by 5 bases and J by 4 bases, and 6 bases separated the two germline ends. This chain's CDR3 is CSALRYEQYF. The CDR3 DNA reads as TGCAGTGCTCTTAGATACGAGCAGTACTTC.

This chain joins TRBV19 and TRBJ1-3; 7 bases agree with TRBD1. This CDR3 region has 15 residues. Germline CDR1 and CDR2: LNHDA and SQIVND (reference sequence). J gave up 4 bases and V 8 bases, and 11 bases lay outside the gene matches. The CDR3 nucleotides are TGTGCCAGTTTACGGACAGGACGCTCAGGAAACACCATATATTTT. This encodes CASLRTGRSGNTIYF.

V usage is TRBV5-4 and J usage is TRBJ2-1, with 7 bases identical to TRBD1. The germline V gene encodes CDR1 SGHNT and CDR2 YYREEE (reference sequence). J gave up 6 bases and V 0 bases, and 6 bases lay outside the gene matches. CDR3 length: 15 amino acids. The chain's CDR3 is CASSLDGTALNEQFF. The CDR3 DNA reads as TGTGCCAGCAGCTTGGACGGGACAGCTCTCAATGAGCAGTTCTTC. Looking up the rest from reference TRBV5-4 and TRBJ2-1 gives the full variable domain: ETGVTQSPTHLIKTRGQQVTLRCSSQSGHNTVSWYQQALGQGPQFIFQYYREEENGRGNFPPRFSGLQFPNYSSELNVNALELDDSALYLCASSLDGTALNEQFFGPGTRLTVL.

CDR3 amino acids: CASSPPTIPALTLAKNIQYF. The CDR3, as DNA: TGTGCCAGCTCACCACCGACTATCCCCGCCCTTACTCTAGCCAAAAACATTCAGTACTTC. The rearrangement joins TRBV18 to TRBJ2-4, with D perhaps TRBD2 (5 bases). The CDR3 is 20 amino acids. Per the germline V gene, CDR1 is KGHSH and CDR2 is LQKENI. V lost 0 bases and J lost 0, with 21 bases in between.

The chain carries TRBV4-1 and TRBJ2-2, with D unclear. The V gene's germline CDR1 is MGHRA and CDR2 YSYEKL. V was cut by 3 bases and J by 4 bases, with 3 bases left in between. The CDR3 loop spans 12 amino acids. The CDR3 DNA sequence: TGCGCCAGCAGCCAGAGCACCGGGGAGCTGTTTTTT. It translates to CASSQSTGELFF.

This sequence joins TRBV11-1 and TRBJ1-4, with D possibly being TRBD1 (5 bases). The CDR3 totals 13 residues. V dropped 5 bases and J dropped 8 bases, with 12 bases sitting between them. Germline CDR1 and CDR2: SGHAT and FQDESV (reference sequence). The DNA for the CDR3 is TGTGCCAGCAGCGCCCGGGAGGGGGAAAAACTGTTTTTT. It codes for CASSAREGEKLFF.

In this sample, this clone turned up once. V gene TRBV5-1 combines with J gene TRBJ2-5; TRBD2 aligns across 8 bases. The CDR3 sequence is 14 residues long. Trimming at V came to 6 bases and at J to 5 bases, leaving 9 bases not matched to a gene. Germline CDR1 reads SGHRS; CDR2 reads YFSETQ. CDR3: CASTLAALGETQYF. CDR3 nucleotide sequence: TGCGCCAGCACACTAGCGGCCCTTGGGGAGACCCAGTACTTC.

CDR3 sequence: CASSMTGTGANVLTF. CDR3 in DNA: TGCGCCAGCAGCATGACAGGGACTGGGGCCAACGTCCTGACTTTC. The rearrangement uses TRBV5-1 and TRBJ2-6; 7 positions agree with TRBD1. The CDR3 contains 15 residues. Germline CDR1 SGHRS, CDR2 YFSETQ. V lost 4 bases to trimming and J lost 2 bases; unmatched junction nucleotides: 3.

The V gene is TRBV7-9, the J gene TRBJ2-1, with TRBD2 matching over 8 bases. Germline-derived CDR1 and CDR2 are SEHNR and FQNEAQ (reference sequence). The CDR3 sequence is 15 residues long. V was pared by 5 bases and J by 6 bases, with 9 bases of the junction left unmatched. In DNA, the CDR3 is TGTGCCAGCAGCCTGAGCGGGGGATTCGCCAATGAGCAGTTCTTC. Protein product: CASSLSGGFANEQFF.

The chain is built from TRBV19 and TRBJ2-3, with D possibly being TRBD2 (5 bases). CDR1 and CDR2 (germline): LNHDA, SQIVND (reference sequence). Between the trimmed V and J ends, which lost 5 bases and 5 bases, there was a span of 17 bases. The CDR3 has 15 amino acids. The CDR3 reads CASSDVGGPGDTQYF. CDR3 in DNA: TGTGCCAGTAGTGATGTAGGAGGCCCTGGAGATACGCAGTATTTT.

This clone was detected a few times. The chain employs TRBV5-1 and TRBJ2-5; D perhaps matches TRBD1 (6 bases). The CDR3 is 16 amino acids. V gave up 0 bases and J gave up 1 base, with 13 bases separating them. Germline V gene sequence: CDR1 SGHRS, CDR2 YFSETQ. The CDR3 DNA reads as TGCGCCAGCAGCTTGGAAGCCGGGACAACCCAAGAGACCCAGTACTTC. Translating gives CASSLEAGTTQETQYF. Together with reference TRBV5-1 and TRBJ2-5, the CDR3 gives the full variable domain: KAGVTQTPRYLIKTRGQQVTLSCSPISGHRSVSWYQQTPGQGLQFLFEYFSETQRNKGNFPGRFSGRQFSNSRSEMNVSTLELGDSALYLCASSLEAGTTQETQYFGPGTRLLVL.

This rearrangement joins TRBV12-3 or TRBV12-4 to TRBJ2-7; D ambiguous. The CDR3 sequence is 13 residues long. Trimming removed 2 bases from V and 4 bases from J, with 9 bases in between. The CDR3 DNA sequence: TGTGCCAGCAGTTTACAGACAACTTACGAGCAGTACTTC. Amino acids: CASSLQTTYEQYF.

The J gene is TRBJ1-5, the V gene TRBV28; 8 bases agree with TRBD1. This CDR3 has 15 residues. Trimming at V came to 5 bases and at J to 8 bases, leaving 11 bases not matched to a gene. Per germline, CDR1 MDHEN and CDR2 SYDVKM. CDR3 in DNA: TGTGCCAGCAGTCCCCCCGGACAGGGTAGCAAGCCCCAGCATTTT. This gives the protein CASSPPGQGSKPQHF.

This chain joins TRBV7-8 and TRBJ1-1, with a weak D call TRBD1 (5 bases). Germline V gene data show CDR1 as SGHVS and CDR2 as FQNEAQ. Trimming stripped 5 bases from V and 5 bases from J, with 21 bases between. The CDR3 has 16 residues. The CDR3 region is CASSLMGRAEGTEAFF. The CDR3 DNA reads TGTGCCAGCAGCCTGATGGGCAGGGCCGAAGGTACTGAAGCTTTCTTT.

This clone has more than one count but fewer than ten. The V gene is TRBV27, the J gene TRBJ1-4; 7 positions agree with TRBD1. The CDR3 covers 15 residues. The V gene's germline CDR1 is MNHEY and CDR2 SMNVEV (reference sequence). The junction had 4 bases not matched to a gene; V was cut back by 4 bases and J by 2 bases. The CDR3 DNA is TGTGCCAGCAGTTCAACAGGGGTCACTAATGAAAAACTGTTTTTT. This encodes CASSSTGVTNEKLFF.

J is TRBJ1-2 and V is TRBV28; unclear D gene. V lost 4 bases to trimming and J lost 3 bases, with 15 bases between them. This CDR3 has 15 residues. CDR1 and CDR2 (germline): MDHEN, SYDVKM. CDR3 region: CASSSYPAADYGYTF. The CDR3 DNA is TGTGCCAGCAGTTCGTATCCCGCGGCCGACTATGGCTACACCTTC.

The chain has TRBV3-1 (or the pseudogene TRBV3-2) and TRBJ2-7, with TRBD1 identical over 8 bases. This CDR3 has 14 residues. V trimming: 4 bases; J trimming: 2 bases; junction bases outside the gene matches: 4. Germline assignment: CDR1 LGHDT and CDR2 YNNKEL (reference sequence). The CDR3 here is CASSRTGGTYEQYF. CDR3 sequence (DNA): TGTGCCAGCAGCCGAACAGGGGGGACCTACGAGCAGTACTTC.

The chain employs TRBV7-9 and TRBJ2-7, with a tentative D call TRBD1 (5 bases). CDR1 is SEHNR and CDR2 is FQNEAQ in the germline V gene (reference sequence). This CDR3 comprises 11 residues. The V end lost 7 bases, the J end lost 3 bases, and 7 bases lay between the germline ends. CDR3 nucleotide sequence: TGTGCCAGCACCCAGGGCTACGAGCAGTACTTC. Encoded protein: CASTQGYEQYF.

The V and J genes are TRBV6-5 and TRBJ1-4; D is perhaps TRBD1 (6 bases). Per germline, CDR1 MNHEY and CDR2 SVGAGI. The V end was cut by 5 bases, the J end by 8 bases, with 15 bases between. The CDR3 spans 14 residues. CDR3 sequence reads: CASSTGSGKEKLFF. The CDR3 region has the DNA TGTGCCAGCAGTACAGGGAGCGGGAAGGAAAAACTGTTTTTT.

This clone has more than one count but fewer than ten. The rearrangement links TRBV12-5 to TRBJ2-3; 7 bases are a match to TRBD2. Germline V gives CDR1 LGHNT, CDR2 FRNRAP. The trim removed 6 bases at V and 1 base at J, leaving 10 bases unmatched. CDR3 length: 16 amino acids. The CDR3: CASGSGLVDGTDTQYF. The CDR3 DNA sequence: TGTGCTAGTGGATCCGGACTAGTCGATGGCACAGATACGCAGTATTTT.

The V gene is TRBV19, the J gene TRBJ1-4, with D perhaps TRBD1 (6 bases). The CDR3 is made up of 16 amino acids. V was pared by 3 bases and J by 1 base, with 12 bases between. CDR1 LNHDA and CDR2 SQIVND come from the germline V gene (reference sequence). The CDR3 loop reads CASSMQGPGTNEKLFF. As DNA, the CDR3 is TGTGCCAGTAGTATGCAGGGGCCCGGAACTAATGAAAAACTGTTTTTT.

The rearrangement links TRBV5-4 to TRBJ2-7; TRBD2 matches 8 bases. V gave up 4 bases and J gave up 2 bases; unmatched junction bases: 5. CDR1 SGHNT and CDR2 YYREEE come from the germline V gene (reference sequence). This CDR3 contains 14 residues. CDR3 in DNA: TGTGCCAGCAGCCGGGGGGGGCCCCCCTACGAGCAGTACTTC. Translation: CASSRGGPPYEQYF.

The chain uses TRBV5-1 and TRBJ1-1; 9 bases are shared with TRBD1. Germline V gene data show CDR1 as SGHRS and CDR2 as YFSETQ. CDR3 length equals 11 residues. J was trimmed by 4 bases and V by 9 bases; bases with no gene match: 1. The CDR3 coding sequence is TGCGCCAACAGGGGGCCCACTGAAGCTTTCTTT. Translated: CANRGPTEAFF.